The sequence of this T cell receptor beta chain was determined in a study of regulatory T cells in long-lasting Graves disease (dated by TCRdb to the early 2020s). Study-level background: Persistent Graves' disease was defined as persistently positive TSH receptor autoantibodies together with antithyroid drug treatment for over 5 years. Patients with persistent Graves' disease were compared with patients with newly diagnosed Graves' disease using TCR sequencing and RNA sequencing of peripheral blood. The study took place in China and was registered as a clinical trial. A total of around 35 samples underwent TCR sequencing, from 13 patients with persistent Graves' disease and roughly 20 patients with newly diagnosed Graves' disease. In the clinical cohort, patients with persistent Graves' disease had used antithyroid drugs for an average of about 9.4 years.

The library was prepared using multiplex PCR. The instrument given in TCRdb is Illumina HiSeq 4000. To build TCR beta libraries, CDR3 regions were amplified by Arm-PCR using iRepertoire HTBI primers. Before sequencing, the PCR products underwent gel purification. As for the original processing: Across samples, roughly 60 TRBV and over 11 TRBJ segments were identified and used for gene usage analysis of CDR3 amino acid clonotypes. COPE and FqMerger were used to merge filtered high-quality paired reads into contigs. Contigs were aligned with BLAST to IMGT TRBV, TRBD and TRBJ reference genes, and CDR3 was defined per IMGT. Any clonotype with a frequency above 0.1% was counted as a highly expanded clone. Repertoire diversity was measured by Shannon entropy, and V-J evenness by the Gini coefficient. A clonotype was considered public if more than one individual shared it. In TCRdb, the public reads were trimmed at Q25 with fastp and aligned with MiXCR, with productive beta chains retained. Rows are combined by CDR3 protein, so each entry shows the most common genes and DNA. The V and J calls were determined by TCRdb, not by the authors. The sample profile shows some 440,000 distinct CDR3 sequences; less than 25% of them were found once. Of the sample, 7% to 10% falls within the top ten clones.

The intended sense of this specimen's time point label: persistent/refractory GD, antithyroid drugs over 5 years with positive TRAb. RNA was extracted from PBMCs in TRIzol for both TCR sequencing and RNA sequencing. The diagnosis of Graves' disease was made according to American Thyroid Association guidelines. Recruitment of patients was carried out at an endocrinology department in Xi'an, China. From each patient, nine milliliters of peripheral blood was collected into an EDTA anticoagulant tube. Ficoll Paque Plus density gradient separation was used to isolate PBMCs, and no further T cell sorting was performed. An Agilent 2100 Bioanalyzer and agarose gel were used to check RNA quality, and a NanoDrop 2000 was used to measure RNA concentration. Here is what the overall study found, with its caveats: Sequencing and analysis were limited to the TCR beta chain. Peripheral blood alone was examined, since thyroid tissue, which constituted the primary lesion, could not be accessed. A larger number of public clonotypes was shared among persistent patients (approximately 3,000) than among newly diagnosed patients (about 990). The small sample size was acknowledged by the authors as a limitation that may reduce accuracy. Persistent Graves' disease patients showed lower TCR Shannon entropy and fewer highly expanded clones than newly diagnosed patients, suggesting clonal expansion.

This clonotype was observed at least ten times. The target of this receptor is not known. The sample holds no much larger clone one base away, and base qualities are not on file. The starting material was peripheral blood mononuclear cells (PBMCs), obtained when the disease was refractory, from a patient treated with antithyroid drugs. This TCR was sampled from a female donor with Graves disease.

The CDR3 has the sequence CAWSERQEGQLFF. In nucleotides, the sequence is TGTGCCTGGAGTGAACGACAGGAGGGGCAACTGTTTTTT. The sequence joins TRBV30 to TRBJ1-4; a tentative D match to TRBD1 spans 6 bases. There are 13 amino acids in the CDR3, from cysteine to phenylalanine inclusive. Only CDR3 DNA remains: 39 bases, in frame from the first base. CDR1 and CDR2 (GTSNPN, SVGIG) derive from the germline V gene (reference sequence). V and J are truncated by 1 base and 12 bases respectively, leaving an intervening sequence of 15 bases.